The TCR beta chain under discussion was sequenced for a study of cytomegalovirus exposure and HLA in healthy donors. The PCR made use of 60 Vbeta and 13 Jbeta primers. The repertoire was sequenced with immunoSEQ multiplex PCR; TCRdb's copy has only in-frame clones and lacks some. The repertoire holds roughly 150,000 clones, with more than 70% as singletons. This CDR3 contains 14 residues. Germline V gives CDR1 MNHEY, CDR2 SVGAGI. Losses at the gene ends were 5 bases for V and 7 bases for J; bases not matched to a gene: 6. Study-level findings and limits: In a later analysis, several top co-occurrence clusters appeared linked to parvovirus B19, influenza, CMV and Epstein-Barr virus. Productive status was seen about 90% or about 30% of the time for most TCR beta V segments in an earlier analysis. Cytomegalovirus-associated status was assigned to about 150 TCR beta chains.

The sample holds a few counts of this clone. Its antigen is currently unknown. The clonotype originates from a male donor in good health and CMV-seronegative. This chain links TRBV6-5 with TRBJ1-4, with 8 bases matching TRBD1. The sample was PBMCs. CDR3 nucleotide sequence: TGTGCCAGCAGTCTGACAGGGGAGGGTGAAAAACTGTTTTTT. Protein sequence: CASSLTGEGEKLFF.